This is a list of T cell receptor beta chains from one sample in a study of T cell responses to AZD1222 COVID-19 vaccine. The data were produced by immunoSEQ multiplex PCR, yet TCRdb's version contains in-frame clones alone and is incomplete. The sample consists of about 140,000 clones, 90% of them appearing once. The specimen comprised peripheral blood, sampled on day 0 of AZD1222 vaccination. The receptor set was obtained from an adult in good health. Both conserved end residues are part of each CDR3. A D gene is named only where the DNA matches it firmly. Some rows mark clone size as missing; the rest say once, few, many or name a class of expanded clone.

CDR3nt: TGTGCCAGCAGTTTAGGGCTCCCAGGGTCTTTCTTT
CDR3aa: CASSLGLPGSFF
d_gene: .
abundance: .
j_gene: TRBJ1-1
v_gene: TRBV12-3/TRBV12-4

CDR3nt: TGTGCCTGGAGTGCCCGACAGGCCTATACCTTC
CDR3aa: CAWSARQAYTF
d_gene: .
abundance: .
j_gene: TRBJ1-2
v_gene: TRBV30

CDR3nt: TGTGCCAGCAGACCAACAGCGGCGGCTGAAGCTTTCTTT
CDR3aa: CASRPTAAAEAFF
d_gene: .
abundance: .
j_gene: TRBJ1-1
v_gene: TRBV6-5

CDR3nt: TGTGCCAGCAGCTCCGCCGTCGTCTTCCCCGGCTATGGCTACACCTTC
CDR3aa: CASSSAVVFPGYGYTF
d_gene: .
abundance: .
j_gene: TRBJ1-2
v_gene: TRBV7-6

CDR3nt: TGTGCCTGGAGTGTTAATAATGAAAAACTGTTTTTT
CDR3aa: CAWSVNNEKLFF
d_gene: .
abundance: .
j_gene: TRBJ1-4
v_gene: TRBV30

CDR3nt: TGTGCCAGCAGTTCGGGAGCCGGAAACACCATATATTTT
CDR3aa: CASSSGAGNTIYF
d_gene: .
abundance: .
j_gene: TRBJ1-3
v_gene: TRBV12-3/TRBV12-4

CDR3nt: TGTGCCAGCAGTGAAGCGAGAAACTATGGCTACACCTTC
CDR3aa: CASSEARNYGYTF
d_gene: .
abundance: .
j_gene: TRBJ1-2
v_gene: TRBV2

CDR3nt: TGTGCCAGCAGCTTATACAGGGAGCAGGCGTTTAGCTCCTACAATGAGCAGTTCTTC
CDR3aa: CASSLYREQAFSSYNEQFF
d_gene: .
abundance: few
j_gene: TRBJ2-1
v_gene: TRBV5-6

CDR3nt: TGTGCCATCAGGAGCGGGACTAGCGGGGGCGATAGCTCCTACAATGAGCAGTTCTTC
CDR3aa: CAIRSGTSGGDSSYNEQFF
d_gene: TRBD2
abundance: .
j_gene: TRBJ2-1
v_gene: TRBV10-3

CDR3nt: TGTGCCAGCAGTTACCAGGGCGGTTCACCCCTCCACTTT
CDR3aa: CASSYQGGSPLHF
d_gene: .
abundance: .
j_gene: TRBJ1-6
v_gene: TRBV6-5

CDR3nt: TGTGCCAGCAGCTTAGGGGGCGAAGGCACTGAAGCTTTCTTT
CDR3aa: CASSLGGEGTEAFF
d_gene: .
abundance: .
j_gene: TRBJ1-1
v_gene: TRBV7-9

CDR3nt: TGTGCCAGCTCACCCTCGGTGGGGACTGAAGCTTTCTTT
CDR3aa: CASSPSVGTEAFF
d_gene: .
abundance: .
j_gene: TRBJ1-1
v_gene: TRBV18

CDR3nt: TGTGCCAGCAGCCAAGATCCGACAGGGATAATATATGGCTACACCTTC
CDR3aa: CASSQDPTGIIYGYTF
d_gene: TRBD1
abundance: .
j_gene: TRBJ1-2
v_gene: TRBV4-2

CDR3nt: TGTGCCAGCAGCTATGCGGGGCCCGTCGGCGGGGAGCTGTTTTTT
CDR3aa: CASSYAGPVGGELFF
d_gene: .
abundance: .
j_gene: TRBJ2-2
v_gene: TRBV11-3

CDR3nt: TGCAGCGTCACAGATGGGCTTGACGGGGAGCTGTTTTTT
CDR3aa: CSVTDGLDGELFF
d_gene: .
abundance: .
j_gene: TRBJ2-2
v_gene: TRBV29-1

CDR3nt: TGTGCCAGCAGCCCGACAGGGCCCAATCAGCCCCAGCATTTT
CDR3aa: CASSPTGPNQPQHF
d_gene: TRBD1
abundance: .
j_gene: TRBJ1-5
v_gene: TRBV7-2

CDR3nt: TGTGCCAGCAGCTTAGCGCTAGCGGGAGGGAAAGAGACCCAGTACTTC
CDR3aa: CASSLALAGGKETQYF
d_gene: TRBD2
abundance: .
j_gene: TRBJ2-5
v_gene: TRBV7-9

CDR3nt: TGTGCCAGCAGCTTAGTTGGGGGCTTCCCGGCTAACTATGGCTACACCTTC
CDR3aa: CASSLVGGFPANYGYTF
d_gene: .
abundance: .
j_gene: TRBJ1-2
v_gene: TRBV7-2

CDR3nt: TGTGCCAGCAGTTACTCCAGTAGACCGGCCGGCTATGGCTACACCTTC
CDR3aa: CASSYSSRPAGYGYTF
d_gene: .
abundance: once
j_gene: TRBJ1-2
v_gene: TRBV6-5

CDR3nt: TGCAGCGCTCAGGGAGGGTACAATCAGCCCCAGCATTTT
CDR3aa: CSAQGGYNQPQHF
d_gene: .
abundance: .
j_gene: TRBJ1-5
v_gene: TRBV29-1

CDR3nt: TGTGCCAGCAGTGGAGGGGGGCCGTACGAGCAGTACTTC
CDR3aa: CASSGGGPYEQYF
d_gene: .
abundance: .
j_gene: TRBJ2-7
v_gene: TRBV25-1

CDR3nt: TGTGCCAGCAGTAGCGGGAGAGGCTCCTACAATGAGCAGTTCTTC
CDR3aa: CASSSGRGSYNEQFF
d_gene: TRBD2
abundance: .
j_gene: TRBJ2-1
v_gene: TRBV11-2

CDR3nt: TGTGCCAGCAGCCCGCTGCGGGGGCCCCAAGAGACCCAGTACTTC
CDR3aa: CASSPLRGPQETQYF
d_gene: .
abundance: .
j_gene: TRBJ2-5
v_gene: TRBV5-6

CDR3nt: TGTGCCAGAACCCCCCGACAGAGAGGAGCTAACTATGGCTACACCTTC
CDR3aa: CARTPRQRGANYGYTF
d_gene: .
abundance: .
j_gene: TRBJ1-2
v_gene: TRBV5-8

CDR3nt: TGTGCCAGCAAGAGGAACCGGGACATTAATCTCACCAGCTCCTATAATTCACCCCTCCACTTT
CDR3aa: CASKRNRDINLTSSYNSPLHF
d_gene: .
abundance: .
j_gene: TRBJ1-6
v_gene: TRBV19

CDR3nt: TGTGCCAGCAGTTATAGGACCAATCAGCCCCAGCATTTT
CDR3aa: CASSYRTNQPQHF
d_gene: .
abundance: .
j_gene: TRBJ1-5
v_gene: TRBV6-6

CDR3nt: TGTGCCAGCAGTTACTCCGGGACGGCCGTCTCACCCCTCCACTTT
CDR3aa: CASSYSGTAVSPLHF
d_gene: .
abundance: .
j_gene: TRBJ1-6
v_gene: TRBV6-5

CDR3nt: TGCGCCAGCAGCGTCCTACAGGGAAGGGCGACAGATACGCAGTATTTT
CDR3aa: CASSVLQGRATDTQYF
d_gene: .
abundance: few
j_gene: TRBJ2-3
v_gene: TRBV5-1

CDR3nt: TGTGCCAGCAGCTTAGCCCATTCAAGTCGGCCGGGGGAAGCTTTCTTT
CDR3aa: CASSLAHSSRPGEAFF
d_gene: .
abundance: .
j_gene: TRBJ1-1
v_gene: TRBV7-2

CDR3nt: TGCGCCAGCAGCTTGGTTTCTAGCGGGAGTGATGAGCAGTTCTTC
CDR3aa: CASSLVSSGSDEQFF
d_gene: TRBD2
abundance: .
j_gene: TRBJ2-1
v_gene: TRBV5-1

CDR3nt: TGTGCCAGCAGTGAAGCTGGCGGGGCCCAGTACTTC
CDR3aa: CASSEAGGAQYF
d_gene: .
abundance: once
j_gene: TRBJ2-5
v_gene: TRBV2

CDR3nt: TGTGCCAGCAGCTTAGGGGGGCGGGGCAGATCCTCTGGAAACACCATATATTTT
CDR3aa: CASSLGGRGRSSGNTIYF
d_gene: .
abundance: .
j_gene: TRBJ1-3
v_gene: TRBV11-2

CDR3nt: TGTGCCAGCAGTGAAATACCAGGGGGCACCGGGGAGCTGTTTTTT
CDR3aa: CASSEIPGGTGELFF
d_gene: TRBD1
abundance: .
j_gene: TRBJ2-2
v_gene: TRBV6-1

CDR3nt: TGTGCCAGCTCACCATCTACAGGCAGCAATCAGCCCCAGCATTTT
CDR3aa: CASSPSTGSNQPQHF
d_gene: .
abundance: .
j_gene: TRBJ1-5
v_gene: TRBV18

CDR3nt: TGTGCCAGCAGCGTCGTTTCGGACAGGGGGGCTTTCTTT
CDR3aa: CASSVVSDRGAFF
d_gene: TRBD1
abundance: .
j_gene: TRBJ1-1
v_gene: TRBV9

CDR3nt: TGCAGCGTTTACACAGATACGCAGTATTTT
CDR3aa: CSVYTDTQYF
d_gene: .
abundance: .
j_gene: TRBJ2-3
v_gene: TRBV29-1

CDR3nt: TGTGCCAGCAGTTACGGCCAAGACAATGAGCAGTTCTTC
CDR3aa: CASSYGQDNEQFF
d_gene: .
abundance: .
j_gene: TRBJ2-1
v_gene: TRBV6-5

CDR3nt: TGTGCCAGCAGCTTGTATAGGGGGGCGGAAGGGGCCAACGTCCTGACTTTC
CDR3aa: CASSLYRGAEGANVLTF
d_gene: .
abundance: .
j_gene: TRBJ2-6
v_gene: TRBV5-4

CDR3nt: TGTGCCAGCAGCCAAGACTACCGCACAGATACGCAGTATTTT
CDR3aa: CASSQDYRTDTQYF
d_gene: .
abundance: many
j_gene: TRBJ2-3
v_gene: TRBV5-4

CDR3nt: TGTGCCAGCAGCTTACAAGCGAGACTAAACAATGAGCAGTTCTTC
CDR3aa: CASSLQARLNNEQFF
d_gene: .
abundance: .
j_gene: TRBJ2-1
v_gene: TRBV7-8

CDR3nt: TGTGCCAGCAGCTCGAGCTCCTATAATTCACCCCTCCACTTT
CDR3aa: CASSSSSYNSPLHF
d_gene: .
abundance: .
j_gene: TRBJ1-6
v_gene: TRBV11-2

CDR3nt: TGTGCCAGCAGCAAAGTTCCGGGGAGGACTGAAGCTTTCTTT
CDR3aa: CASSKVPGRTEAFF
d_gene: .
abundance: .
j_gene: TRBJ1-1
v_gene: TRBV21-1

CDR3nt: TGTGCCAGCAGTTCGACAAATTACAATGAGCAGTTCTTC
CDR3aa: CASSSTNYNEQFF
d_gene: .
abundance: once
j_gene: TRBJ2-1
v_gene: TRBV27

CDR3nt: TGCGCCAGCAGCCAACGACAGGGCAATCAGCCCCAGCATTTT
CDR3aa: CASSQRQGNQPQHF
d_gene: .
abundance: .
j_gene: TRBJ1-5
v_gene: TRBV4-3

CDR3nt: TGTGCCATTCATGAGGGAAGCTACAATGAGCAGTTCTTC
CDR3aa: CAIHEGSYNEQFF
d_gene: .
abundance: once
j_gene: TRBJ2-1
v_gene: TRBV10-3

CDR3nt: TGTGCCAGCAGGGATCGTAGTCGCGATACGCAGTATTTT
CDR3aa: CASRDRSRDTQYF
d_gene: .
abundance: .
j_gene: TRBJ2-3
v_gene: TRBV2

CDR3nt: TGTGCCAGTAGTATCGGGGAGACGAGTGGCTACACCTTC
CDR3aa: CASSIGETSGYTF
d_gene: .
abundance: .
j_gene: TRBJ1-2
v_gene: TRBV19

CDR3nt: TGTGCCAGCAGTAACAGGGGCTACGAGCAGTACTTC
CDR3aa: CASSNRGYEQYF
d_gene: TRBD1
abundance: .
j_gene: TRBJ2-7
v_gene: TRBV12-3/TRBV12-4

CDR3nt: TGTGCCAGCAGCGTAGCAGCGAGATATGACGAGCAGTACTTC
CDR3aa: CASSVAARYDEQYF
d_gene: .
abundance: .
j_gene: TRBJ2-7
v_gene: TRBV9

CDR3nt: TGTGCCAGCAGCTTAACGGGACAGGGGACCTACAATGAGCAGTTCTTC
CDR3aa: CASSLTGQGTYNEQFF
d_gene: TRBD1
abundance: .
j_gene: TRBJ2-1
v_gene: TRBV7-6